This T cell receptor (beta chain) came from a study of blood T cell repertoires in COVID-19. Study in general: Researchers got acute and convalescent COVID-19 samples from the United States, Italy and Spain. T cells, B-cell-depleted T cells, or PBMCs supplied cDNA or gDNA.

Losses at the gene ends were 6 bases for V and 3 bases for J; bases not matched to a gene: 5. The germline V gene has CDR1 KGHSH and CDR2 LQKENI. The CDR3 runs 15 residues. The data were produced by immunoSEQ multiplex PCR, yet TCRdb's version contains in-frame clones alone and is incomplete. Here the sample spans about 210,000 clones, more than 75% being singletons. The chain joins TRBV18 to TRBJ1-5; 10 bases agree with TRBD1. The TCR originated in a man in his 60s with acute or convalescent COVID-19. Material: peripheral blood. The CDR3 spells CASSTRQGANQPQHF. Here the CDR3 DNA reads TGTGCCAGCTCCACCAGACAGGGGGCCAATCAGCCCCAGCATTTT.